A single T cell receptor (beta chain) is shown here with its context. The specificity of this receptor is unknown. Base qualities are missing; no much larger clone stands one base away. In the same sample, other DNA sequences code for this CDR3. TCRbeta CDR3 regions were amplified from genomic DNA by means of the immunoSEQ Assay, a bias-controlled multiplex PCR. The authors' analysis ran thus. The number of nucleated cells in each sample was estimated from the amplification of reference gene primers within the assay. Sequence reads were collapsed and filtered to measure the absolute abundance of every unique TCRbeta CDR3 rearrangement. For each sample, productive Simpson clonality was calculated by taking the square root of Simpson's diversity index across productive rearrangements. Drawn from immuneACCESS, this table holds only the in-frame rearrangements with V and J called that TCRdb kept. Clones are partly lost; checked studies trace under half to an unresolved V gene and leave the rest unexplained. The V and J calls and clone size are taken from that table; D and trimming were inferred from the DNA. The sample contains 300,000 to 400,000 clones, roughly 90% of them found a single time. The biggest ten clones account for 2.9% of the sample.

One collaborating source in Seattle enrolled patients during active infection and followed them longitudinally through the course of disease. Each collaborating institution followed its own protocols to collect whole blood in K2EDTA tubes. Collaborator samples were shipped for TCRbeta analysis as frozen whole blood, isolated PBMCs, or DNA extracted from either sample type. This specimen comes from a study of blood T cell repertoires in COVID-19 (dated by TCRdb to 2019 to 2021). Regarding the research as a whole: Samples from collaborators originated in the United States, Italy and Spain and spanned both the acute and convalescent phases of COVID-19. The material from the prospective study consisted of cDNA or gDNA derived from T cells, B-cell-depleted T cells, or PBMCs. Deeply sampled blood TCRbeta repertoires from subjects exposed to, actively infected with, or recovered from COVID-19 were included in the dataset. A freely available public database, intended as a resource for researchers studying the immune response to SARS-CoV-2, is where the repertoires were released. The samples were drawn from the first 160 participants of the ongoing ImmuneRACE study and from 1,254 subjects provided by 6 global collaborators. The sample metadata nearly always contained a de-identified subject ID, COVID-19 status, age in years and sex. Where available, HLA class I and class II types were obtained from metadata supplied by the sample provider rather than from assay-based typing.

The CDR3, from cysteine to phenylalanine, totals 13 residues. Kept here is only the CDR3 DNA, which spans 39 bases and is read in frame from base 1. A distance of 10 bases separates the germline ends of V and J, which lose 3 bases and 7 bases respectively. Based on the germline V gene (reference sequence), the CDR1 and CDR2 sequences are MNHEY and SMNVEV. Overall results and qualifications from the work: The amount of clinical and demographic metadata varied by source and participant and was provided uncurated.

Rearrangement joined TRBV27 to TRBJ1-5; D gene: possibly TRBD1, on 5 matching bases. Sequenced material: peripheral blood. This clonotype was sampled from a woman in her twenties or thirties with COVID-19, enrolled during active disease. The CDR3 in this case is CASSFGGGQPQHF. The nucleotide sequence reads as follows: TGTGCCAGCAGTTTCGGGGGGGGGCAGCCCCAGCATTTT.